This T cell receptor (beta chain) was sequenced for a study of breast tumors, draining lymph nodes, adjacent tissues. General observations from the study: Luminal-like breast cancer showed significantly higher tumor–nontumor repertoire similarity than basal-like. The lymph node origin of tumor T cells was framed as consistent with a hypothesis, not demonstrated. Tumor TCR diversity was below lymph nodes but above nontumor tissue.

This clonotype was found a few times. The antigen is not known. The lymph nodes were axillary draining lymph nodes from breast cancer patients. Trimming at V came to 3 bases and at J to 11 bases, leaving 6 bases not matched to a gene. This CDR3 spans 13 amino acids. Germline-derived CDR1 and CDR2 are SGHAT and FQNNGV. In TCRdb, the multiplex PCR reads were re-called with MiXCR into one record per CDR3 protein. The repertoire has over 150,000 distinct CDR3 sequences, 30% to 35% of them found once; the top ten carry approximately 4.3%. Material: axillary lymph node tissue. The TCR was taken from a female donor with breast cancer. Some clones in this sample may be carry-over from other donors' samples. This chain links TRBV11-2 with TRBJ1-1; 10 nucleotides match TRBD1. The CDR3 coding sequence is TGTGCCAGCAGCTTCACGGACAGGGGGGTCGCTTTCTTT. This encodes CASSFTDRGVAFF.